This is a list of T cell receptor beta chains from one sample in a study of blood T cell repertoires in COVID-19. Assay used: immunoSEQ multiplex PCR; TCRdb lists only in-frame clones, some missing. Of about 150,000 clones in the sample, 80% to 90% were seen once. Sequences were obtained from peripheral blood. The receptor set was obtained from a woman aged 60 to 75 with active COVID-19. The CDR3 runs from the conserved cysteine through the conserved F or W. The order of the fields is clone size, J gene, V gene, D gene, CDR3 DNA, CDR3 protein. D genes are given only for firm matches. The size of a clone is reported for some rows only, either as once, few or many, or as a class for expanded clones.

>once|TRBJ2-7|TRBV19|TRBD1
TGTGCCAGTAGTACTTCCGGGACAGGTGGGAACGAGCAGTACTTC
CASSTSGTGGNEQYF
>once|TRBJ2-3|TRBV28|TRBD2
TGTGCCAGCATCGACCCCGGACTAGCGGGAGCCGATACGCAGTATTTT
CASIDPGLAGADTQYF
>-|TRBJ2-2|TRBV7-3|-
TGTGCCAGCAGCCAAAACTTCAACTCCGGGGAGCTGTTTTTT
CASSQNFNSGELFF
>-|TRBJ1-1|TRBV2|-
TGTGCCGGTACACAGGGTCCGAACACTGAAGCTTTCTTT
CAGTQGPNTEAFF
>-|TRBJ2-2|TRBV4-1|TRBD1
TGCGCCAGCAGCCCGGGACAGGGGGGGATCCCCGGGGAGCTGTTTTTT
CASSPGQGGIPGELFF
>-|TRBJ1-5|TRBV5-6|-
TGTGCCAGCAGCGTCCAGGGAAATCAGCCCCAGCATTTT
CASSVQGNQPQHF
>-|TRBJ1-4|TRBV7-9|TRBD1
TGTGCCAGCAGCCGACAGGGCGATGAAAAACTGTTTTTT
CASSRQGDEKLFF
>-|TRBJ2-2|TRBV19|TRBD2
TGTGCCAGTACCATCCTAGCGGGAGGCACCGGGGAGCTGTTTTTT
CASTILAGGTGELFF
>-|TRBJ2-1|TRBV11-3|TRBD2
TGTGCCAGCGAGGGAGCGGGAGAGTCAGATGAGCAGTTCTTC
CASEGAGESDEQFF
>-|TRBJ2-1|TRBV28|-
TGTGCCAGCATCACAGTAGGGGCCAGGGATGAGCAGTTCTTC
CASITVGARDEQFF
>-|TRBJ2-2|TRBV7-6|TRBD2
TGTGCCAGCAGCGGTAAGGCGGGAGCGAGCGGGGAGCTGTTTTTT
CASSGKAGASGELFF
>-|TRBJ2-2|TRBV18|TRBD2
TGTGCCAGCTCACCACCGGGACTAGCGGGCCGGAGAGGAACCGGGGAGCTGTTTTTT
CASSPPGLAGRRGTGELFF
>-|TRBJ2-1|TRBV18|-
TGTGCCAGCTCACCACCGGCAGACAATGAGCAGTTCTTC
CASSPPADNEQFF
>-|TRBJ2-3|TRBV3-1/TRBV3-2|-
TGTGCCAGCAGCCTCCTTGGCTGGGGAGTAAGCACAGATACGCAGTATTTT
CASSLLGWGVSTDTQYF
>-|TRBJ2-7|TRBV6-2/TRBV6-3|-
TGTGCCAGCAGTCAGAGGTACGAGCAGTACTTC
CASSQRYEQYF
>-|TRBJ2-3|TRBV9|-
TGTGCCAGCAGCGTAGGACTAACCCGCACAGATACGCAGTATTTT
CASSVGLTRTDTQYF
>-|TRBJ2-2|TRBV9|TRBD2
TGTGCCAGCAGCCCAGTCGGACTAGCGGGGACCGGGGAGCTGTTTTTT
CASSPVGLAGTGELFF
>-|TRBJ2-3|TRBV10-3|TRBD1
TGTGCCATCAGTCGGGACAGGAGCTCAGATACGCAGTATTTT
CAISRDRSSDTQYF
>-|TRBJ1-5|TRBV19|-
TGTGCCAGTACAGTCGAGGCGATTCGGTTAAATCAGCCCCAGCATTTT
CASTVEAIRLNQPQHF
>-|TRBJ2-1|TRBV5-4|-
TGTGCCAGCAGCTTGGGGGGCCTGGAGCAGTTCTTC
CASSLGGLEQFF
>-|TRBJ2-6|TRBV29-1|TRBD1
TGCAGCCAAAGGACAGGGTCGCCCGATACTGGGGCCAACGTCCTGACTTTC
CSQRTGSPDTGANVLTF
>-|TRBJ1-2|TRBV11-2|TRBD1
TGTGCCAGCAGCTCCCAACAGGGGGCGAGGATCTATGGCTACACCTTC
CASSSQQGARIYGYTF
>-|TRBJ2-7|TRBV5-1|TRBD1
TGCGCCAGCAGCTCTATTAGGACAGGGCGCCGAGTGTCCTACGAGCAGTACTTC
CASSSIRTGRRVSYEQYF
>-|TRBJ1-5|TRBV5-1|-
TGCGCCAGCAGCTTGGGAGGGCCTCAGCCCCAGCATTTT
CASSLGGPQPQHF
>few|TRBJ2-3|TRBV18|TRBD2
TGTGCCAGCTCACTAGGGACTAGCGGGAGCTCAGATACGCAGTATTTT
CASSLGTSGSSDTQYF
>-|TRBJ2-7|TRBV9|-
TGTGCCAGCAGCGCGGCTGGCGGGGCCTACGAGCAGTACTTC
CASSAAGGAYEQYF
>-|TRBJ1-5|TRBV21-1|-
TGTGCCAGCAGCAAAAGGATGGCACAGGGTTGGGATCAGCCCCAGCATTTT
CASSKRMAQGWDQPQHF
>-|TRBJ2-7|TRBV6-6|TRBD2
TGTGCCAGCCATTCCGGGACTAGCGGCCTACGAGTCAACTTC
CASHSGTSGLRVNF
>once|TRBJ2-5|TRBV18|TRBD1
TGTGCCAGCTCACGGGACAGACAAGAGACCCAGTACTTC
CASSRDRQETQYF
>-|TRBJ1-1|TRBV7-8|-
TGTGCCAGCAGCTTAGCCGCAGGTCTGAACACTGAAGCTTTCTTT
CASSLAAGLNTEAFF
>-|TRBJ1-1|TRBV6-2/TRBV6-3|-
TGTGCCAGCAGTCAAGTCAGGGGAGTGGCTTTCTTT
CASSQVRGVAFF
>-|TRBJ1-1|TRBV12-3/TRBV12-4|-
TGTGCCAGCACCCGTGGGAGCTTAGAAGCTTTCTTT
CASTRGSLEAFF
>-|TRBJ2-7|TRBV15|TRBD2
TGTGCCACCAGCAGAGATCGCGGCGGGAGCCGGGACTACGAGCAGTACTTC
CATSRDRGGSRDYEQYF
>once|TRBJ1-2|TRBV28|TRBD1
TGTGCCAGCAGGGTCTTGGGACAGAAAGGATATGGCTACACCTTC
CASRVLGQKGYGYTF
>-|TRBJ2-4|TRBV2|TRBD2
TGTGCCAGCAGTGAAAAAGCGGGAGGGCGGAGGGAGAAAAACATTCAGTACTTC
CASSEKAGGRREKNIQYF
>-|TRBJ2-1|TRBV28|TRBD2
TGTGCCAGCAGTTTTGCGGGAGGATTATACAATGAGCAGTTCTTC
CASSFAGGLYNEQFF
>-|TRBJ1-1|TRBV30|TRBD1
TGTGCCTGGAGACCAAGGGACAGGAACACTGAAGCTTTCTTT
CAWRPRDRNTEAFF
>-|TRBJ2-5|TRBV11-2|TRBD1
TGTGCCAGCAGCCGTGACAGGGGAGAGACCCAGTACTTC
CASSRDRGETQYF
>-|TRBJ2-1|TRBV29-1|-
TGCAGCGTTGTTGTGGGCCTATTGAAAGAGCAGTTCTTC
CSVVVGLLKEQFF
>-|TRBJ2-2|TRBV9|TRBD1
TGTGCCAGCAGCGTATCCCAGGGGGCTCCGAACACCGGGGAGCTGTTTTTT
CASSVSQGAPNTGELFF